Following are 8 T cell receptor beta chains from one sample sequenced in a study of cytomegalovirus exposure and HLA in healthy donors. The study ran its PCR with 60 Vbeta and 13 Jbeta primers. Data came from immunoSEQ multiplex PCR; TCRdb stores just in-frame clones and leaves some out. The table lists some 96,000 clones, around 76% of them singletons. The sample taken for sequencing was PBMCs. The receptor set was obtained from a man aged 35 to 55 in good health and CMV-seropositive.

The chain is built from TRBV6-5 and TRBJ1-5; 9 nucleotides match TRBD1. CDR3 size: 15 residues. J gave up 7 bases and V 6 bases, and 10 bases lay outside the gene matches. The germline CDR1 and CDR2 sequences are MNHEY and SVGAGI. CDR3 sequence reads: CASRGDRGAGQPQHF. For the CDR3, the DNA is TGTGCCAGCAGGGGCGACAGGGGGGCGGGACAGCCCCAGCATTTT.

The gene calls are TRBV4-2 and TRBJ1-2; D not certain. This CDR3 contains 14 residues. V lost 3 bases to trimming and J lost 4 bases, with 12 bases between them. The germline gives CDR1 LGHNA, CDR2 YNFKEQ. Here the CDR3 DNA reads TGTGCCAGCAGCCAGTCAGCGTCGGGCTATGGCTACACCTTC. It specifies CASSQSASGYGYTF.

This clone was recorded only once. The rearrangement joins TRBV7-6 to TRBJ1-1; D gene unclear. The CDR3 extends over 12 amino acids. Between the trimmed V and J ends, which lost 5 bases and 7 bases, there was a span of 11 bases. Looked up from germline, CDR1 is SGHVS and CDR2 is FNYEAQ. Here the CDR3 DNA reads TGTGCCAGCAGCCCAGCGGGGATTGAAGCTTTCTTT. It translates to CASSPAGIEAFF.

This clone was seen more than once but under ten times. The CDR3 protein is CASSPPTRTDTQYF. The CDR3 region has the DNA TGTGCCAGCAGTCCTCCTACTCGCACAGATACGCAGTATTTT. The chain links TRBV5-4 to TRBJ2-3; D is ambiguous. The germline gives CDR1 SGHNT, CDR2 YYREEE (reference sequence). The CDR3 totals 14 residues. V dropped 5 bases and J dropped 1 base, with 11 bases sitting between them.

J is TRBJ2-7 and V is TRBV7-6, with 8 nucleotides matching TRBD2. Per the germline V gene, CDR1 is SGHVS and CDR2 is FNYEAQ. V lost 5 bases, J lost 6 bases, and 12 bases stayed unmatched. The CDR3 is made up of 15 amino acids. CDR3 in amino acids: CASSPPRSSGLEQYF. CDR3 sequence (DNA): TGTGCCAGCAGCCCCCCCAGGTCTAGCGGGCTCGAGCAGTACTTC. Using reference TRBV7-6 and TRBJ2-7 for the parts outside the CDR3, the full variable domain is GAGVSQSPRYKVTKRGQDVALRCDPISGHVSLYWYRQALGQGPEFLTYFNYEAQQDKSGLPNDRFSAERPEGSISTLTIQRTEQRDSAMYRCASSPPRSSGLEQYFGPGTRLTVT.

The gene calls are TRBV29-1 and TRBJ2-3, with D possibly matching TRBD1 (6 bases). V shed 2 bases and J shed 0 bases, with 9 bases lying between them. Germline CDR1 is SQVTM and CDR2 is ANQGSEA. The length of the CDR3 is 14 residues. The CDR3 sequence is CSVESGDSTDTQYF. The CDR3 nucleotides read TGCAGCGTTGAATCAGGGGACAGCACAGATACGCAGTATTTT.

The chain combines TRBV7-9 with TRBJ1-1; D remains unclear. The CDR3 is 12 amino acids. V gave up 6 bases and J gave up 8 bases, with 13 bases separating them. The germline CDR1 and CDR2 sequences are SEHNR and FQNEAQ (reference sequence). The CDR3 DNA is TGTGCCAGCAGGGTGGACGCGGGAGAAGCTTTCTTT. Protein sequence: CASRVDAGEAFF. The full variable domain, its missing parts supplied by reference TRBV7-9 and TRBJ1-1, is DTGVSQNPRHKITKRGQNVTFRCDPISEHNRLYWYRQTLGQGPEFLTYFQNEAQLEKSRLLSDRFSAERPKGSFSTLEIQRTEQGDSAMYLCASRVDAGEAFFGQGTRLTVV.

The V gene is TRBV7-2, the J gene TRBJ1-5, with unresolved D. The length of the CDR3 is 13 residues. Trimming took off 2 bases at V and 6 bases at J, with 8 bases between the two ends. From germline, CDR1 is SGHTA and CDR2 FQGNSA. CDR3 residues: CASSLPGLQPQHF. In DNA, the CDR3 is TGTGCCAGCAGCTTACCCGGACTTCAGCCCCAGCATTTT.